This is a list of T cell receptor beta chains from one sample in a study of blood T cell repertoires in COVID-19. Only in-frame clones appear in the TCRdb table, and some are missing; sequencing was by immunoSEQ multiplex PCR. The profile shows 150,000 to 200,000 clones, 75% to 90% of them singletons. The sequencing sample was made of peripheral blood. Source of these receptors: a human donor with acute or convalescent COVID-19. The donor label of this sample is uncertain. The CDR3 runs from the conserved cysteine through the conserved F or W. A D gene is named only where the DNA matches it firmly. Size tells how often a clone was seen (once, few, many) or the class of an expanded clone, and some rows leave it out.

d_gene: -; j_gene: TRBJ1-6; v_gene: TRBV6-4; abundance: -; CDR3aa: CASALRQGDSPLHF; CDR3nt: TGTGCCAGCGCGCTCAGGCAGGGCGATTCACCCCTCCACTTT
d_gene: -; j_gene: TRBJ1-3; v_gene: TRBV7-6; abundance: -; CDR3aa: CASRRTAGTGNTIYF; CDR3nt: TGTGCCAGCCGCAGGACAGCGGGAACTGGAAACACCATATATTTT
d_gene: -; j_gene: TRBJ2-3; v_gene: TRBV6-1; abundance: -; CDR3aa: CASSAQGIGDRTDTQYF; CDR3nt: TGTGCCAGCAGTGCTCAAGGGATAGGGGATCGCACAGATACGCAGTATTTT
d_gene: TRBD1; j_gene: TRBJ1-2; v_gene: TRBV6-5; abundance: -; CDR3aa: CASSYSRHQQGYGYTF; CDR3nt: TGTGCCAGCAGTTACTCGAGACACCAACAGGGGTATGGCTACACCTTC
d_gene: -; j_gene: TRBJ1-4; v_gene: TRBV4-2; abundance: once; CDR3aa: CASSQPDLANEKLFF; CDR3nt: TGTGCCAGCAGCCAACCCGACCTAGCTAATGAAAAACTGTTTTTT
d_gene: -; j_gene: TRBJ2-1; v_gene: TRBV7-2; abundance: -; CDR3aa: CASSLSVQGHEQFF; CDR3nt: TGTGCCAGCAGCCTGTCGGTACAGGGTCATGAGCAGTTCTTC
d_gene: TRBD1; j_gene: TRBJ1-1; v_gene: TRBV5-1; abundance: once; CDR3aa: CASSSGQTNTEAFF; CDR3nt: TGCGCCAGCAGCTCGGGACAGACTAACACTGAAGCTTTCTTT
d_gene: -; j_gene: TRBJ1-2; v_gene: TRBV11-2; abundance: -; CDR3aa: CASSLDPQGNYGYTF; CDR3nt: TGTGCCAGCAGCTTAGATCCTCAGGGAAACTATGGCTACACCTTC
d_gene: -; j_gene: TRBJ1-1; v_gene: TRBV29-1; abundance: -; CDR3aa: CSVDVGLSLEAFF; CDR3nt: TGCAGCGTTGATGTGGGTCTTAGCTTGGAAGCTTTCTTT
d_gene: -; j_gene: TRBJ1-5; v_gene: TRBV12-3/TRBV12-4; abundance: -; CDR3aa: CASKDSRNQPQHF; CDR3nt: TGTGCCAGCAAGGACAGCCGCAATCAGCCCCAGCATTTT
d_gene: -; j_gene: TRBJ1-1; v_gene: TRBV6-5; abundance: -; CDR3aa: CAVQTRDTEAFF; CDR3nt: TGTGCCGTCCAGACTAGGGACACTGAAGCTTTCTTT
d_gene: -; j_gene: TRBJ2-5; v_gene: TRBV12-5; abundance: -; CDR3aa: CASGLSGLGLETQYF; CDR3nt: TGTGCTAGTGGTTTGTCAGGGCTGGGTTTGGAGACCCAGTACTTC
d_gene: TRBD1; j_gene: TRBJ1-2; v_gene: TRBV2; abundance: -; CDR3aa: CASSTTGPLSW; CDR3nt: TGTGCCAGCAGTACGACAGGGCCCCTGTCGTGG
d_gene: TRBD1; j_gene: TRBJ2-2; v_gene: TRBV30; abundance: -; CDR3aa: CAWRRRTGDTGELFF; CDR3nt: TGTGCCTGGAGGAGGAGGACAGGGGACACCGGGGAGCTGTTTTTT
d_gene: TRBD1; j_gene: TRBJ2-5; v_gene: TRBV19; abundance: -; CDR3aa: CASSQRGTGALSRQETQYF; CDR3nt: TGTGCCAGTAGCCAAAGAGGGACAGGGGCCCTTTCTCGACAAGAGACCCAGTACTTC
d_gene: -; j_gene: TRBJ1-2; v_gene: TRBV9; abundance: -; CDR3aa: CASSAGGLRVRGYTF; CDR3nt: TGTGCCAGCAGCGCGGGGGGACTCCGAGTCAGGGGCTACACCTTC
d_gene: -; j_gene: TRBJ2-3; v_gene: TRBV18; abundance: -; CDR3aa: CASSLGHTSTDTQYF; CDR3nt: TGTGCCAGCTCACTGGGACACACTAGCACAGATACGCAGTATTTT
d_gene: -; j_gene: TRBJ2-5; v_gene: TRBV21-1; abundance: -; CDR3aa: CASSKASLRLAGQETQYF; CDR3nt: TGTGCCAGCAGCAAAGCAAGCCTTAGACTAGCGGGGCAAGAGACCCAGTACTTC